This T cell receptor beta chain was identified in a study of tumor-infiltrating lymphocytes in oesophageal squamous cell carcinoma (dated by TCRdb to 2016 to 2017). Libraries were made using PCR. Sequencing was performed on an Illumina HiSeq 2000. Clones were called with MiXCR by TCRdb after fastp trimmed the public reads at Q25, and only in-frame beta chains were retained. Every distinct CDR3 protein forms one entry, paired with its most common genes and DNA. The sample table contains under 15,000 distinct CDR3 sequences; only one count was recorded for just under 55% of them. The ten most abundant clones make up 40% to 45% of the sample. A remark on this clonotype: Its specific antigen is unknown. No base quality values were provided; no much bigger clone lies one nucleotide off.

From its cysteine to its phenylalanine, the CDR3 spans 15 amino acids. The kept DNA is CDR3 alone, 45 bases in frame from the first base. CDR1 and CDR2 (MNHNY, SVGAGI) derive from the germline V gene (reference sequence). Sequencing was performed on esophageal tumor tissue. This sequence originates from a female donor with esophageal squamous cell carcinoma. This chain joins TRBV6-6 to TRBJ2-5, with an unclear D gene assignment. The J call may not be correct, given that the DNA end is closer to TRBJ2-7. The sequence in DNA is TGTGCCAGCAGTTACTCGATCCCGAACGGGTACGAGCAGTACTTC. It is translated as CASSYSIPNGYEQYF.